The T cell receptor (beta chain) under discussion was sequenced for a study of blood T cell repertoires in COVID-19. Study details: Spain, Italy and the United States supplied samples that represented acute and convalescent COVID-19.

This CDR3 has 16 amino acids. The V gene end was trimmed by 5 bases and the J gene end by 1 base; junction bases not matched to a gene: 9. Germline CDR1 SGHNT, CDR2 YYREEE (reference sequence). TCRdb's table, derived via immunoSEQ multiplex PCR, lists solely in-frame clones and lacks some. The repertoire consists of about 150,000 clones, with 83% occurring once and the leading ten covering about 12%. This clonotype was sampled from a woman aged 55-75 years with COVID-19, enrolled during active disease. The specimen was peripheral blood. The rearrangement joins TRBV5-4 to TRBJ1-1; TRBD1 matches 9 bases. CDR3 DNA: TGTGCCAGCAGTCGTCCCGGGACAGGGACGAACACTGAAGCTTTCTTT. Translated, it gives CASSRPGTGTNTEAFF.